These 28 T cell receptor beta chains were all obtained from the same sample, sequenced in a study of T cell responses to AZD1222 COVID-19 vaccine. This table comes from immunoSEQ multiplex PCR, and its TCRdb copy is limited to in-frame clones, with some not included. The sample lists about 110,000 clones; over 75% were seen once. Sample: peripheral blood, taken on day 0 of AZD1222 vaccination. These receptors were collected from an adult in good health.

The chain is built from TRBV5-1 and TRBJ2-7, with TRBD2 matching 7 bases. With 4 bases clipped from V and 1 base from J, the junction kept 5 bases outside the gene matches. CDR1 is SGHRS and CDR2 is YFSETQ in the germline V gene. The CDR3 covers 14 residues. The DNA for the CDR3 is TGCGCCAGCAGCCCGAGCGGGGCATCCTACGAGCAGTACTTC. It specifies CASSPSGASYEQYF.

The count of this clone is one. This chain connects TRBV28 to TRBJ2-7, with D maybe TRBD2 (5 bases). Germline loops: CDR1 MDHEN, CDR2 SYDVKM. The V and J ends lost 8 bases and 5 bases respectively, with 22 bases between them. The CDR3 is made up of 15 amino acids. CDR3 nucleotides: TGTGCCAGCTCCGAGGGCCGGGGAGATGCGAACGAGCAGTACTTC. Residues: CASSEGRGDANEQYF.

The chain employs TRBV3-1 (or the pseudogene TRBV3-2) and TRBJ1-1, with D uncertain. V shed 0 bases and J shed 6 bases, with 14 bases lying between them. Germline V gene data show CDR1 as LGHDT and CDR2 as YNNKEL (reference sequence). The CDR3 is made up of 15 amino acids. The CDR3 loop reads CASSQDRARMAEAFF. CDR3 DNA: TGTGCCAGCAGCCAAGATCGGGCCAGGATGGCTGAAGCTTTCTTT.

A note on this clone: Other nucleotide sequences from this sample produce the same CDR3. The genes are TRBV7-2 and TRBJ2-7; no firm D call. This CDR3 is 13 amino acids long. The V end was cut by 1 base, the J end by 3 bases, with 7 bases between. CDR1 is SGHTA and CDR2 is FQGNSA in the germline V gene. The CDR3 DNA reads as TGTGCCAGCAGCTTAGGACATTACTACGAGCAGTACTTC. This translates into CASSLGHYYEQYF.

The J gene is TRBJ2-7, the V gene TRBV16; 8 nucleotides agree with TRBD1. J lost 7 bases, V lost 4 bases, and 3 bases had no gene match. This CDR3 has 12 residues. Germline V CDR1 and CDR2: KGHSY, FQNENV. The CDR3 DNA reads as TGTGCCAGCAGCCCCGGGACAGGAGAGCAGTACTTC. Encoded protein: CASSPGTGEQYF.

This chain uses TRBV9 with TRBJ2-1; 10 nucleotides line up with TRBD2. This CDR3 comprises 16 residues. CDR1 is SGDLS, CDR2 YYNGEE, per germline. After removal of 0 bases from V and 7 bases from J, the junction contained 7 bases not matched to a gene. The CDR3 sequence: CASSVGLAGVKNEQFF. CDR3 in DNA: TGTGCCAGCAGCGTAGGTCTAGCGGGGGTCAAGAATGAGCAGTTCTTC.

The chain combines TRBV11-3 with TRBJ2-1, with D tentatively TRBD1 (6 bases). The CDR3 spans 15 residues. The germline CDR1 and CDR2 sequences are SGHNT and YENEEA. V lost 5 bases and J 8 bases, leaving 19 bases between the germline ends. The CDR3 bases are TGTGCCAGCAGCCTTCAAGGTCAGGGGAGCGATGAGCAGTTCTTC. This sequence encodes CASSLQGQGSDEQFF. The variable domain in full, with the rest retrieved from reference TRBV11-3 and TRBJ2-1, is EAGVVQSPRYKIIEKKQPVAFWCNPISGHNTLYWYLQNLGQGPELLIRYENEEAVDDSQLPKDRFSAERLKGVDSTLKIQPAELGDSAVYLCASSLQGQGSDEQFFGPGTRLTVL.

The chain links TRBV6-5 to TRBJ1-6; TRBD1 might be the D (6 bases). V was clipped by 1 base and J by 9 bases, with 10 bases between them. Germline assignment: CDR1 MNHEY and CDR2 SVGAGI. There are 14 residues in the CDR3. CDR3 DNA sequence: TGTGCCAGCAGTTACTGGGGGGGCTCTTCACCCCTCCACTTT. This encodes CASSYWGGSSPLHF.

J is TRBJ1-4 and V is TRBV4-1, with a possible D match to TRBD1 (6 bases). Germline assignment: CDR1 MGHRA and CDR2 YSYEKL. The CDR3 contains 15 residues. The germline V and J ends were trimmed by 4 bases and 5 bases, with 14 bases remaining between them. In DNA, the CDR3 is TGCGCCAGCAGCCTTAGGACAGTCGACAATGAAAAACTGTTTTTT. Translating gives CASSLRTVDNEKLFF.

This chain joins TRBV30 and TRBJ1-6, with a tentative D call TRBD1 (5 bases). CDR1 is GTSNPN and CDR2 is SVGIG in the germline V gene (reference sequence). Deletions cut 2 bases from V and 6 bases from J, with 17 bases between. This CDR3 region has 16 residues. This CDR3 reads CAWSLGRADGNSPLHF. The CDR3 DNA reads TGTGCCTGGAGTTTGGGACGCGCGGATGGTAATTCACCCCTCCACTTT.

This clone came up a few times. The CDR3 DNA reads as TGTGCCGTCGGCGGGCCAGACTACTACGAGCAGTACTTC. As protein: CAVGGPDYYEQYF. The J gene is TRBJ2-7, the V gene TRBV19; TRBD2 might be the D (5 bases). V lost 11 bases to trimming and J lost 3 bases, with 17 bases between them. Germline CDR1 LNHDA, CDR2 SQIVND (reference sequence). The CDR3 consists of 13 residues.

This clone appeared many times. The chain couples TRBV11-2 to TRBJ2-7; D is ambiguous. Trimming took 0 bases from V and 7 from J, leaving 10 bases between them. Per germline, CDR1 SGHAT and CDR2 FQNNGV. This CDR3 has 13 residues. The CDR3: CASSLERDGEQYF. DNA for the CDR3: TGTGCCAGCAGCTTAGAAAGGGATGGGGAGCAGTACTTC. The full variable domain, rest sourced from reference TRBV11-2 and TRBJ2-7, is EAGVAQSPRYKIIEKRQSVAFWCNPISGHATLYWYQQILGQGPKLLIQFQNNGVVDDSQLPKDRFSAERLKGVDSTLKIQPAKLEDSAVYLCASSLERDGEQYFGPGTRLTVT.

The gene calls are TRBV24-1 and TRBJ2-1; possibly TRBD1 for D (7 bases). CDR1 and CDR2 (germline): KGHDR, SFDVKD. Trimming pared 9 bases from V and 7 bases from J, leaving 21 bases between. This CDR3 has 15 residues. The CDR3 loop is CATHPNEGAGNEQFF. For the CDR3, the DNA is TGTGCCACCCATCCAAACGAGGGGGCGGGGAATGAGCAGTTCTTC.

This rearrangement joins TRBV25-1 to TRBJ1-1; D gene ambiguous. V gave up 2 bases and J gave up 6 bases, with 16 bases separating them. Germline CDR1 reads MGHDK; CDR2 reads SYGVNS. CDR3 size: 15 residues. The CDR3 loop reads CASSEAPTGYAEAFF. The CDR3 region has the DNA TGTGCCAGCAGTGAAGCCCCGACCGGGTACGCTGAAGCTTTCTTT.

CDR3 nucleotide sequence: TGCGCCAGCAGCTTGGATGGGGGCGATCAGCCCCAGCATTTT. Amino acids: CASSLDGGDQPQHF. The gene calls are TRBV5-1 and TRBJ1-5; perhaps TRBD1 as D (6 bases). The CDR3 has 14 residues. Germline V lookup: CDR1 SGHRS, CDR2 YFSETQ. V lost 0 bases, J lost 5 bases, and 9 bases lay in between.

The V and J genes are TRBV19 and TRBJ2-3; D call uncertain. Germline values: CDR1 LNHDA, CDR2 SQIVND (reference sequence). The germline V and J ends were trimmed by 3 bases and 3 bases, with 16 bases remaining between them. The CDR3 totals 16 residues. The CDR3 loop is CASSISAASTTDTQYF. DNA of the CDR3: TGTGCCAGTAGTATTAGTGCGGCGAGTACTACAGATACGCAGTATTTT.

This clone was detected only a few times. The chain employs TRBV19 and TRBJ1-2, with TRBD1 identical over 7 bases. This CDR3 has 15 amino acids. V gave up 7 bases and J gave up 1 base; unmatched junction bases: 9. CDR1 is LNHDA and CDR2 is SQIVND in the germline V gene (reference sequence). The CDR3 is CASTFRQGSNYGYTF. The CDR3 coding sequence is TGTGCCAGTACCTTCAGACAGGGAAGTAACTATGGCTACACCTTC.

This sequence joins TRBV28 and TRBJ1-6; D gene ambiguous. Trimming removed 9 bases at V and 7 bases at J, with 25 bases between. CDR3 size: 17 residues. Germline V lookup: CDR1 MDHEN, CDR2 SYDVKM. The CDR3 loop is CASRLRPGGKFNSPLHF. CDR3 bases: TGTGCCAGTAGACTAAGACCGGGAGGGAAGTTCAATTCACCCCTCCACTTT.

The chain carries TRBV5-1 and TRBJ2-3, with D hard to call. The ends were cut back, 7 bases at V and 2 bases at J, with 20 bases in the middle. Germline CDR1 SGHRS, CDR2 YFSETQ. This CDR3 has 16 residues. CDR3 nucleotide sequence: TGCGCCAGCTACAGTGGACCTGGGGTCCCCACAGATACGCAGTATTTT. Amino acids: CASYSGPGVPTDTQYF.

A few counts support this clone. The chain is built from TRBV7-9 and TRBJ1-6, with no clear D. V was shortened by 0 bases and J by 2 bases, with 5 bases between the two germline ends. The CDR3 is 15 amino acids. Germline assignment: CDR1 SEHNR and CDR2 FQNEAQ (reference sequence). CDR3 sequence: CASSLAGPYNSPLHF. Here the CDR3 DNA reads TGTGCCAGCAGCTTAGCGGGTCCCTATAATTCACCCCTCCACTTT. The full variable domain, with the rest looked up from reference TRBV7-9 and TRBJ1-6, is DTGVSQNPRHKITKRGQNVTFRCDPISEHNRLYWYRQTLGQGPEFLTYFQNEAQLEKSRLLSDRFSAERPKGSFSTLEIQRTEQGDSAMYLCASSLAGPYNSPLHFGNGTRLTVT.

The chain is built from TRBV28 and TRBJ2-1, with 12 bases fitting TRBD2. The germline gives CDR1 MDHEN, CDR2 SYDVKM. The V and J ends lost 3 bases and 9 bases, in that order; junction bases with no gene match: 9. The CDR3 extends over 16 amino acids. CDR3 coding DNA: TGTGCCAGCAGTTTGGGCCTAGCGGGGGGGATAGGTGAGCAGTTCTTC. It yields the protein CASSLGLAGGIGEQFF.

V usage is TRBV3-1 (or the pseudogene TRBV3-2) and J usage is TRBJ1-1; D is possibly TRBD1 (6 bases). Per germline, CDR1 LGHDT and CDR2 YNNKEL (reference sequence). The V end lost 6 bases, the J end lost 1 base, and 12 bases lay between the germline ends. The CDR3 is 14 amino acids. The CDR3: CASRLRGSNTEAFF. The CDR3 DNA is TGTGCCAGCAGACTCAGGGGATCGAACACTGAAGCTTTCTTT.

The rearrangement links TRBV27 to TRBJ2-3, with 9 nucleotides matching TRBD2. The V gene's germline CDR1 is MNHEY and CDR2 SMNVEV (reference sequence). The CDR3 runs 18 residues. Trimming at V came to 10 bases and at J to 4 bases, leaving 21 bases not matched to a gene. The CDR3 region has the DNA TGTGCCACCCGCTACCCGATAGCGGGGGCTGACAGACCAGATACGCAGTATTTT. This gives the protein CATRYPIAGADRPDTQYF.

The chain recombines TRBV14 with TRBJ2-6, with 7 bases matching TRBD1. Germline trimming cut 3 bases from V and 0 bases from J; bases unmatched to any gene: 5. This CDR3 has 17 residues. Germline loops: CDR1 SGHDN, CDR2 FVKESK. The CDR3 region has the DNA TGTGCCAGCAGCCACCGACAGGGCTACTCTGGGGCCAACGTCCTGACTTTC. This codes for CASSHRQGYSGANVLTF. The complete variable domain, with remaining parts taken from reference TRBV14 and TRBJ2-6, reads EAGVTQFPSHSVIEKGQTVTLRCDPISGHDNLYWYRRVMGKEIKFLLHFVKESKQDESGMPNNRFLAERTGGTYSTLKVQPAELEDSGVYFCASSHRQGYSGANVLTFGAGSRLTVL.

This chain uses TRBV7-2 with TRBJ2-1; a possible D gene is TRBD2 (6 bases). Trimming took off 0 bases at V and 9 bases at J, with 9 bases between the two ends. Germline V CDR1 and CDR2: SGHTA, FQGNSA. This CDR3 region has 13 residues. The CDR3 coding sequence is TGTGCCAGCAGCTTAGCGGAGGGACGTGAGCAGTTCTTC. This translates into CASSLAEGREQFF. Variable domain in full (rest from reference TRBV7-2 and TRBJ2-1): GAGVSQSPSNKVTEKGKDVELRCDPISGHTALYWYRQSLGQGLEFLIYFQGNSAPDKSGLPSDRFSAERTGGSVSTLTIQRTQQEDSAVYLCASSLAEGREQFFGPGTRLTVL.

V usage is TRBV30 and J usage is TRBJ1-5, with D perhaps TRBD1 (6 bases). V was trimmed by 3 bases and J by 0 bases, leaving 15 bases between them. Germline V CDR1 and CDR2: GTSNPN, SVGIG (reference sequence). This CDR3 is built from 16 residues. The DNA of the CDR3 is TGTGCCTGGAGCCGACAGGTTGGGGTTAGCAATCAGCCCCAGCATTTT. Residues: CAWSRQVGVSNQPQHF. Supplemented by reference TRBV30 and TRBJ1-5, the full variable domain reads SQTIHQWPATLVQPVGSPLSLECTVEGTSNPNLYWYRQAAGRGLQLLFYSVGIGQISSEVPQNLSASRPQDRQFILSSKKLLLSDSGFYLCAWSRQVGVSNQPQHFGDGTRLSIL.

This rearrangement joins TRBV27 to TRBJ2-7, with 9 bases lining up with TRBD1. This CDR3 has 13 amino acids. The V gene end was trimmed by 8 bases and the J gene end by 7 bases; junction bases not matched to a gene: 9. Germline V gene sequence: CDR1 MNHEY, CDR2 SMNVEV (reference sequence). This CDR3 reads CASGWTGAGEQYF. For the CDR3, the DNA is TGTGCCAGCGGTTGGACAGGGGCAGGGGAGCAGTACTTC.

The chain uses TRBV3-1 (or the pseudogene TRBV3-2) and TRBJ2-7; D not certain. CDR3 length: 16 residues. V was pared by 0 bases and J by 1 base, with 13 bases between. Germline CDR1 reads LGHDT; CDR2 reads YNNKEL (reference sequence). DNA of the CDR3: TGTGCCAGCAGCCAAGAGCGACGGGCTAGATCCTACGAGCAGTACTTC. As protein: CASSQERRARSYEQYF.